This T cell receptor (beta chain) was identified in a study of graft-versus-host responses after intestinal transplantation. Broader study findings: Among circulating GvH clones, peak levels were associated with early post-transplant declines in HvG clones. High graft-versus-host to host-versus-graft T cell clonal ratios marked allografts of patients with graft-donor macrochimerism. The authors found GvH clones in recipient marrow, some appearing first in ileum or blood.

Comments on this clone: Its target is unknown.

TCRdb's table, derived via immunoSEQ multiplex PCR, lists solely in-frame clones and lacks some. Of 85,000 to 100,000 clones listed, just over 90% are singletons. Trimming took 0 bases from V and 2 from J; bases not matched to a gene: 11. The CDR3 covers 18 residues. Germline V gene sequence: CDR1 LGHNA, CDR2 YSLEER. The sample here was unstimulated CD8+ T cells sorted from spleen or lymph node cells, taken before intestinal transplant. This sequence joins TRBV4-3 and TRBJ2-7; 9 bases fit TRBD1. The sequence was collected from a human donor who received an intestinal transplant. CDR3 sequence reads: CASSQDISFGDRAYEQYF. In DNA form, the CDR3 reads TGCGCCAGCAGCCAAGATATTTCATTCGGGGACAGGGCCTACGAGCAGTACTTC.